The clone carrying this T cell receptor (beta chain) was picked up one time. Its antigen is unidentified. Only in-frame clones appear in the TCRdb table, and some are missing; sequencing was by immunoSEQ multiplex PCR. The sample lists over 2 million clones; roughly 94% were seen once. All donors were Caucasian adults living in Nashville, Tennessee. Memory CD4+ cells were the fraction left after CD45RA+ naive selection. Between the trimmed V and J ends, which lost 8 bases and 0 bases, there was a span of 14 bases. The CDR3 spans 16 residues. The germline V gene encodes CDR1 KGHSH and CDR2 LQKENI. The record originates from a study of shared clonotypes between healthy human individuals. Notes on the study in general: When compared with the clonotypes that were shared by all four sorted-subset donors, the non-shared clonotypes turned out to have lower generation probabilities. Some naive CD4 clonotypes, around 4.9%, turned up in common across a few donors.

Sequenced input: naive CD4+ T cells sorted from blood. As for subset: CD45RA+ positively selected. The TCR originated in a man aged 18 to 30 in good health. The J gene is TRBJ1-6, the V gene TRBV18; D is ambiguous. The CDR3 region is CASGGQVNSYNSPLHF. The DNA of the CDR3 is TGTGCCAGCGGAGGGCAGGTGAACTCCTATAATTCACCCCTCCACTTT.